In this sample, the clone carrying this T cell receptor (beta chain) turned up many times. Its target is not known. This record belongs to a study of T-cell reconstitution after alpha-beta-depleted transplantation in children. The authors prepared the TCRbeta library with unique molecular identifiers. TCRdb re-called the PCR reads through MiXCR, storing one row per CDR3 protein. This table has almost 500,000 distinct CDR3 sequences, over 9.5% appearing once. Study conclusions and caveats: Alpha-beta T cells about two months after transplant reportedly derived from several hundred expanded graft clones.

The V segment lost 4 bases and the J segment 4 bases; nucleotides outside the gene matches: 5. The CDR3 is 14 amino acids. CDR1 SEHNR and CDR2 FQNEAQ come from the germline V gene (reference sequence). The receptor was derived from a child aged 2-15 years with inherited bone marrow failure, due to receive a stem cell transplant. This chain uses TRBV7-9 with TRBJ2-5, with 8 bases matching TRBD1. The input for sequencing was PBMCs, taken before TCRalphabeta/CD19-depleted stem cell transplant. The CDR3 region is CASSSSDRGETQYF. CDR3 bases: TGTGCCAGCAGCTCATCCGACAGGGGAGAGACCCAGTACTTC.